This TCR beta chain came from a study of graft-versus-host responses after intestinal transplantation. TCRdb's table, derived via immunoSEQ multiplex PCR, lists solely in-frame clones and lacks some. This table has around 23,000 clones, 70% to 90% appearing once. Here the sequenced sample was PBMCs, taken roughly 450 days after intestinal transplant. The sequence derives from a human patient who received an intestinal transplant, so some T cells may come from the graft donor.

Here the CDR3 reads CASSLVATSPYEQYF. The CDR3 bases are TGCGCCAGCAGCTTGGTGGCCACATCACCCTACGAGCAGTACTTC. The chain couples TRBV5-1 to TRBJ2-7; D unclear. Germline loops: CDR1 SGHRS, CDR2 YFSETQ. The CDR3 extends over 15 amino acids. V was clipped by 0 bases and J by 2 bases, with 12 bases between them.